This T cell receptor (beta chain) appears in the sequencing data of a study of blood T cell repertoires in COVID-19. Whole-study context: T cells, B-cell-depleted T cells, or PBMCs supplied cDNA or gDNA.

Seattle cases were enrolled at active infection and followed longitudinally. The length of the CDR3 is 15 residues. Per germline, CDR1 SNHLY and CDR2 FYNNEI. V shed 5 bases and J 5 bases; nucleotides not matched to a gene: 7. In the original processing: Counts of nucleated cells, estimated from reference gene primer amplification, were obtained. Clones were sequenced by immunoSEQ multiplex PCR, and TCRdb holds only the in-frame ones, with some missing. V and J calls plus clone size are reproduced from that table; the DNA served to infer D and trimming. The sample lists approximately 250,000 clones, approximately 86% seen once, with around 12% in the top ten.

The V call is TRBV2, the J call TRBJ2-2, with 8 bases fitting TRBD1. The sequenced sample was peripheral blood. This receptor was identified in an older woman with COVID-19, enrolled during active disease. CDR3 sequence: CASSIRQGQTGELFF. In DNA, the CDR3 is TGTGCCAGCAGTATACGACAGGGGCAAACCGGGGAGCTGTTTTTT.